This TCR beta chain was observed in a study of blood T cell repertoires in COVID-19. Across the study: Donors in the United States, Italy and Spain gave samples during acute or convalescent COVID-19. T cells, B-cell-depleted T cells, or PBMCs supplied cDNA or gDNA.

Source study methods: Amplification of reference gene primers provided the estimated nucleated cell counts. The repertoire was sequenced with immunoSEQ multiplex PCR; TCRdb's copy has only in-frame clones and lacks some. D and trimming come from the DNA, and the V and J calls and clone size come from that table. The sample lists 300,000 to 450,000 clones, 85% to 90% occurring once. Per the germline V gene, CDR1 is MNHEY and CDR2 is SVGAGI. The CDR3 consists of 15 residues. Trimming stripped 6 bases from V and 3 bases from J, with 18 bases between. The receptor was isolated from a human donor in a cohort sampled during active COVID-19. The chain combines TRBV6-5 with TRBJ2-7, with a possible D match to TRBD1 (6 bases). Sequenced material: peripheral blood. CDR3 sequence (DNA): TGTGCCAGCAGCACCTCCCACAGGGCCCTCTACGAGCAGTACTTC. Translation gives CASSTSHRALYEQYF.